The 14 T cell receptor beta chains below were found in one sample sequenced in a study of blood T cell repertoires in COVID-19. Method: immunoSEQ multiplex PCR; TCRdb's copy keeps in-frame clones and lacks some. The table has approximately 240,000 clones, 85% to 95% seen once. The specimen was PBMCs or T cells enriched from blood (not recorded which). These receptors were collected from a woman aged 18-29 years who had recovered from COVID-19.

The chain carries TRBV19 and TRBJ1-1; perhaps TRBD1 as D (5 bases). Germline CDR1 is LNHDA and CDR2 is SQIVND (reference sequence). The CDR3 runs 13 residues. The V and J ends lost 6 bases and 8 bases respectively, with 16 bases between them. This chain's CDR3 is CASREGVGNEAFF. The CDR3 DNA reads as TGTGCCAGTAGAGAAGGGGTAGGCAACGAAGCTTTCTTT.

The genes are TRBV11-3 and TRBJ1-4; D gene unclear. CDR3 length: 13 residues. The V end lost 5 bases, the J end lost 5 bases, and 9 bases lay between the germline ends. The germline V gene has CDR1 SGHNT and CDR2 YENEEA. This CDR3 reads CASSLIGNEKLFF. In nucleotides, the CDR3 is TGTGCCAGCAGCCTGATCGGGAATGAAAAACTGTTTTTT.

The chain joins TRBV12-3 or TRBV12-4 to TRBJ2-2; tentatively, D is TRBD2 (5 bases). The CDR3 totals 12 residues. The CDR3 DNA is TGTGCGAGCGGCAGGAACACCGGGGAGCTGTTTTTT. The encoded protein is CASGRNTGELFF.

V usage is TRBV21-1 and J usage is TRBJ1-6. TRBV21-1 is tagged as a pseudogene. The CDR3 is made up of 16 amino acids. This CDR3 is CASSKEGGAYNSPLHF. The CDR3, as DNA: TGTGCCAGCAGCAAAGAAGGGGGGGCCTATAATTCACCCCTCCACTTT.

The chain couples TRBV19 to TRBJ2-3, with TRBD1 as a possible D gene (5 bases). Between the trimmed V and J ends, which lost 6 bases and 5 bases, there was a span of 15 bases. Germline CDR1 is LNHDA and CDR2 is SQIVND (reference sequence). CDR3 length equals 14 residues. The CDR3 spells CASRGRGAVDTQYF. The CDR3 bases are TGTGCCAGTAGGGGTAGGGGCGCGGTAGATACGCAGTATTTT.

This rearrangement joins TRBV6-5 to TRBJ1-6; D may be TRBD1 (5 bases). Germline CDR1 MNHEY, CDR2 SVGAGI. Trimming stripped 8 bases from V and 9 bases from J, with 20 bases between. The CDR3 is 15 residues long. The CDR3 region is CASGTAGRGLSPLHF. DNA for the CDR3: TGTGCCAGCGGAACGGCAGGGCGTGGTCTTTCACCCCTCCACTTT.

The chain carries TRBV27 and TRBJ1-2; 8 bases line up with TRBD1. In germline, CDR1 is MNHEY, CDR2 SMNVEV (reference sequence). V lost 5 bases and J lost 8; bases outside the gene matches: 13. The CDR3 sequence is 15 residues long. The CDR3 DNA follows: TGTGCCAGCAGTCAAAATGACAGGGGTACAGTCGGCTACACCTTC. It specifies CASSQNDRGTVGYTF.

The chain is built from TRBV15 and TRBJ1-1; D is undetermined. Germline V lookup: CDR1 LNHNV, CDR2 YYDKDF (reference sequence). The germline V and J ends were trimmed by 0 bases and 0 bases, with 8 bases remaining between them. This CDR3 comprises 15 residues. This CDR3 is CATSRDGSLNTEAFF. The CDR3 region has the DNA TGTGCCACCAGCAGAGATGGGAGCTTGAACACTGAAGCTTTCTTT.

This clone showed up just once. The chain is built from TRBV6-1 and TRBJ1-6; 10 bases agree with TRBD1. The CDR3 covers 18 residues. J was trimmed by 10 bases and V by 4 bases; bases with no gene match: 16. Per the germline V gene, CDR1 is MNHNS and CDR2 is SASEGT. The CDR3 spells CASSGEIRMGTGESPLHF. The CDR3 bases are TGTGCCAGCAGTGGTGAAATACGAATGGGGACAGGGGAATCACCCCTCCACTTT.

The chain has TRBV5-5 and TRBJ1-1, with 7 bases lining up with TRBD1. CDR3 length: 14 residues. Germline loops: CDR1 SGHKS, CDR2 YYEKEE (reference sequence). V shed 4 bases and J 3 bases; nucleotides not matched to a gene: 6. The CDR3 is CASSRQGWDTEAFF. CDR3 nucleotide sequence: TGTGCCAGCAGCCGACAGGGATGGGACACTGAAGCTTTCTTT.

The CDR3 bases are TGCAGCGTTGACTCAGGGTACCAAAAACTGTTTTTT. Translating it yields CSVDSGYQKLFF. The chain combines TRBV29-1 with TRBJ1-4, with a weak D call TRBD1 (5 bases). Per the germline V gene, CDR1 is SQVTM and CDR2 is ANQGSEA. The ends were cut back, 3 bases at V and 9 bases at J, with 11 bases in the middle. The CDR3 loop spans 12 amino acids.

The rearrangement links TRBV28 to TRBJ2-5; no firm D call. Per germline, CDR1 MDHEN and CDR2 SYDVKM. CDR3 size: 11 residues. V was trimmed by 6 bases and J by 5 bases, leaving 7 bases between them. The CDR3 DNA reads TGTGCCAGCAGAAAGCTGGAGACCCAGTACTTC. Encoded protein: CASRKLETQYF.

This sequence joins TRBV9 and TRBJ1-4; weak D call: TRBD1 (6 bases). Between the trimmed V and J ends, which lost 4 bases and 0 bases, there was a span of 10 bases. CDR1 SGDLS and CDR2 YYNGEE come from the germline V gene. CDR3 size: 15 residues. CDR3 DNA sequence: TGTGCCAGCAGCCCCAGGACAGCAACTAATGAAAAACTGTTTTTT. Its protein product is CASSPRTATNEKLFF.

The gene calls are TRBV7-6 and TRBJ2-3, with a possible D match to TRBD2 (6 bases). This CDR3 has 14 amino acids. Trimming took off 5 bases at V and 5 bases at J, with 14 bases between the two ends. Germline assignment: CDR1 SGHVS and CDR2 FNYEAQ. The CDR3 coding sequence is TGTGCCAGCAGCGTCGGGGGAGTTCGAGATACGCAGTATTTT. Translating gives CASSVGGVRDTQYF.